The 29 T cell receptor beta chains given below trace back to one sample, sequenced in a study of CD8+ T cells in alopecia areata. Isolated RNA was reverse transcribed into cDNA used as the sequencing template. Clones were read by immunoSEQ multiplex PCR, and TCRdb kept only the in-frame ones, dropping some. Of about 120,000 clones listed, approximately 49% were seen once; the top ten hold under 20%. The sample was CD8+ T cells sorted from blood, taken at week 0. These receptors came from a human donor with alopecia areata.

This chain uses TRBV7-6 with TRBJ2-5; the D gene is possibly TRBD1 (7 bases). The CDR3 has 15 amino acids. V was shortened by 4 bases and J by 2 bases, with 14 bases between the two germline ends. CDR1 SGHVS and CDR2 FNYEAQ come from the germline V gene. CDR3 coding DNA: TGTGCCAGCAGCTCTCAGGGGGGAAGACAAGAGACCCAGTACTTC. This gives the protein CASSSQGGRQETQYF. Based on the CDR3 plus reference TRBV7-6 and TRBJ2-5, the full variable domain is GAGVSQSPRYKVTKRGQDVALRCDPISGHVSLYWYRQALGQGPEFLTYFNYEAQQDKSGLPNDRFSAERPEGSISTLTIQRTEQRDSAMYRCASSSQGGRQETQYFGPGTRLLVL.

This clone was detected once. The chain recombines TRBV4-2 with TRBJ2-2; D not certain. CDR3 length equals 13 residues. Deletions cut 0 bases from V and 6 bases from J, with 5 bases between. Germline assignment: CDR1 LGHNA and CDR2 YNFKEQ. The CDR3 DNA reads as TGTGCCAGCAGCCAAGATTGGGCCGGGGAGCTGTTTTTT. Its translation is CASSQDWAGELFF.

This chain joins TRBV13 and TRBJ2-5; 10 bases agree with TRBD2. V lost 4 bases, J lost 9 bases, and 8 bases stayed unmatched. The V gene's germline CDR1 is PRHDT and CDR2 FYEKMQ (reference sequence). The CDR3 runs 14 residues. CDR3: CASSSFLAGDAQYF. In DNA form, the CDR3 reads TGTGCCAGCAGCTCCTTCCTAGCGGGGGACGCCCAGTACTTC.

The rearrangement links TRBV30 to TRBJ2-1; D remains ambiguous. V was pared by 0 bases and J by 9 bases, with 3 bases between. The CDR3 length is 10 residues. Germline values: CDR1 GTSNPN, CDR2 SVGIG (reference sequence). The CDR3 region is CAWSVREQFF. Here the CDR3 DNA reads TGTGCCTGGAGTGTACGTGAGCAGTTCTTC.

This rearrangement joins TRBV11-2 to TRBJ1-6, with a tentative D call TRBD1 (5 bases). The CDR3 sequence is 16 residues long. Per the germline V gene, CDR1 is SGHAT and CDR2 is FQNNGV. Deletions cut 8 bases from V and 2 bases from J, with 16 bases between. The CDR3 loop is CASAFLGVTYNSPLHF. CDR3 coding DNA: TGTGCCAGCGCGTTCCTAGGGGTAACCTATAATTCACCCCTCCACTTT.

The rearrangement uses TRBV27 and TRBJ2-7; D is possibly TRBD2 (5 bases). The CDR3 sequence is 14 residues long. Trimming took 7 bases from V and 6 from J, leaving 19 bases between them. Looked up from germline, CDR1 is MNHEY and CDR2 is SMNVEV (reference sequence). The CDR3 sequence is CASTLLGAGGEQYF. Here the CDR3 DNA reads TGTGCCAGCACCTTATTGGGCGCAGGAGGCGAGCAGTACTTC.

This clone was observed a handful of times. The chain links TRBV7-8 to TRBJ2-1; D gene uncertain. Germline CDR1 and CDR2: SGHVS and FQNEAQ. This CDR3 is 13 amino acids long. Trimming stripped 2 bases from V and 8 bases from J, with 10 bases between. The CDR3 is CASSLPGWDEQFF. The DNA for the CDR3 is TGTGCCAGCAGCTTACCGGGCTGGGATGAGCAGTTCTTC.

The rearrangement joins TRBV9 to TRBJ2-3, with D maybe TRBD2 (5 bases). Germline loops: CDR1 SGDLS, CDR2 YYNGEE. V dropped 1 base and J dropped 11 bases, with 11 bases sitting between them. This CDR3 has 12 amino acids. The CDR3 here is CASSVPGVEQYF. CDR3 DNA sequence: TGTGCCAGCAGCGTACCCGGGGTGGAGCAGTATTTT.

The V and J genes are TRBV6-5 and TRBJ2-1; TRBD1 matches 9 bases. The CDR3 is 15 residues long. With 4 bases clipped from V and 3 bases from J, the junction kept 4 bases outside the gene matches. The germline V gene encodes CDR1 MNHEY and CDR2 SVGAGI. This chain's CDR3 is CASSSGQGLYNEQFF. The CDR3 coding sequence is TGTGCCAGCAGTTCGGGACAGGGCCTCTACAATGAGCAGTTCTTC.

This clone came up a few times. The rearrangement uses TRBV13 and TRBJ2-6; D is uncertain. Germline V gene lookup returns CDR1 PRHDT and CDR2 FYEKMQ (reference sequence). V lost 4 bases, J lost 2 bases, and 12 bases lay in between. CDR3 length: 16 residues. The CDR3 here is CASSSINLPGANVLTF. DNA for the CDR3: TGTGCCAGCAGCTCAATTAACCTCCCTGGGGCCAACGTCCTGACTTTC.

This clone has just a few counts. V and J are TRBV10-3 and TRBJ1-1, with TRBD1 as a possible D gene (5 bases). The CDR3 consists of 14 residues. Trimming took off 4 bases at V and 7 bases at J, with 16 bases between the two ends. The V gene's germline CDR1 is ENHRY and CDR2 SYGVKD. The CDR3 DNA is TGTGCCATCAGTGGGGGAGACAGATTAGTTGAAGCTTTCTTT. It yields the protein CAISGGDRLVEAFF.

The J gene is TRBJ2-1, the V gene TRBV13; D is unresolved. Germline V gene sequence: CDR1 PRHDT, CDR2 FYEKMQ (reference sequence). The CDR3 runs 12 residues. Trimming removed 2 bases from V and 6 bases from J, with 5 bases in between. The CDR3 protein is CASSLTSNEQFF. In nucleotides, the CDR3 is TGTGCCAGCAGCTTAACCAGCAATGAGCAGTTCTTC.

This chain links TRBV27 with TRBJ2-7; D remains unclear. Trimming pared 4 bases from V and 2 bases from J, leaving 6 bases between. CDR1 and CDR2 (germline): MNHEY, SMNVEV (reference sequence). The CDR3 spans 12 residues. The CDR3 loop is CASSSTTYEQYF. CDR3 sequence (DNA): TGTGCCAGCAGTTCTACCACCTACGAGCAGTACTTC.

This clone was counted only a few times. As DNA, the CDR3 is TGTGCCAGCACCCAGTCTAACTATGGCTACACCTTC. Translating gives CASTQSNYGYTF. The chain joins TRBV19 to TRBJ1-2; D gene unclear. V dropped 9 bases and J dropped 0 bases, with 8 bases sitting between them. The CDR3 is 12 residues long. The germline V gene encodes CDR1 LNHDA and CDR2 SQIVND (reference sequence).

As DNA, the CDR3 is TGTGCCAGCAGCGTAATGGGACTAGCGGGGGACACAGATACGCAGTATTTT. It codes for CASSVMGLAGDTDTQYF. V gene TRBV9 combines with J gene TRBJ2-3; 14 bases map to TRBD2. Looked up from germline, CDR1 is SGDLS and CDR2 is YYNGEE. The CDR3 length is 17 residues. V was clipped by 1 base and J by 2 bases; unmatched bases: 3.

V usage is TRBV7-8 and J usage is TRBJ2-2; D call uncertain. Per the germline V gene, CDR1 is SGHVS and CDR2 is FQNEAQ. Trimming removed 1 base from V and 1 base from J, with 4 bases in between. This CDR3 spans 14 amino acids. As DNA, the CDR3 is TGTGCCAGCAGCTTAGTCGGGAACACCGGGGAGCTGTTTTTT. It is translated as CASSLVGNTGELFF. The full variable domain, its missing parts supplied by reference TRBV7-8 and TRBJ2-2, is GAGVSQSPRYKVAKRGQDVALRCDPISGHVSLFWYQQALGQGPEFLTYFQNEAQLDKSGLPSDRFFAERPEGSVSTLKIQRTQQEDSAVYLCASSLVGNTGELFFGEGSRLTVL.

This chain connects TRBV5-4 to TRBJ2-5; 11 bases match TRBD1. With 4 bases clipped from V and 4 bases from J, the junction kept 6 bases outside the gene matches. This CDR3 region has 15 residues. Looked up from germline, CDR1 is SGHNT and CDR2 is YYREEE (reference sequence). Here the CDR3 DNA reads TGTGCCAGCAGCCGGACAGGGGGCGGTTTAGAGACCCAGTACTTC. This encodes CASSRTGGGLETQYF.

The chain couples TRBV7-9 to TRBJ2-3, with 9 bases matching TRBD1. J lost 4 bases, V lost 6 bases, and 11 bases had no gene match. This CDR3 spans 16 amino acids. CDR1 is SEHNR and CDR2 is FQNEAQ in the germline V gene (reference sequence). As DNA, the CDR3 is TGTGCCAGCAGGGGATACCGGGACAGGGAGGCAGATACGCAGTATTTT. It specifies CASRGYRDREADTQYF.

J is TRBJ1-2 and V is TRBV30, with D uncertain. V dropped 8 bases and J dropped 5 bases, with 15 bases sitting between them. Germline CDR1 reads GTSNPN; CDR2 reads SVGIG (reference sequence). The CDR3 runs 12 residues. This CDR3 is CAGRTAGYGYTF. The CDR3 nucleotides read TGTGCCGGGCGCACCGCTGGGTATGGCTACACCTTC.

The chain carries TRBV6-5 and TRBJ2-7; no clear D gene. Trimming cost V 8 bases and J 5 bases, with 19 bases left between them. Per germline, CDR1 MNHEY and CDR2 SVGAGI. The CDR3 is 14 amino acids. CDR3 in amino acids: CASQRRSLVDEQYF. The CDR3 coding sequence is TGTGCCAGCCAACGACGGTCCCTCGTTGACGAGCAGTACTTC.

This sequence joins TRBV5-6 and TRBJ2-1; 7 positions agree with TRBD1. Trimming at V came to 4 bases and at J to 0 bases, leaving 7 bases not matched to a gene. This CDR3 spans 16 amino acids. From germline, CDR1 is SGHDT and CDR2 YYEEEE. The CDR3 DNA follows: TGTGCCAGCAGCCTCCCGGGACAGAGCTCCTACAATGAGCAGTTCTTC. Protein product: CASSLPGQSSYNEQFF.

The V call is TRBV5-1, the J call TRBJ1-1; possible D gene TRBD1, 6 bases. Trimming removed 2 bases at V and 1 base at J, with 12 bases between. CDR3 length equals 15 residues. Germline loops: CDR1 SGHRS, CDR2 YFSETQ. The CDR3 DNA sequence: TGCGCCAGCAGCTTTTCACAGGGTCGGAACACTGAAGCTTTCTTT. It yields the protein CASSFSQGRNTEAFF.

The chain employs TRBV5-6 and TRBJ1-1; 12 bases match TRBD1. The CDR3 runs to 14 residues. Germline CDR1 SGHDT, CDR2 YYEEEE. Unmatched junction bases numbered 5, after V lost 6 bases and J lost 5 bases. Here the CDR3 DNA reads TGTGCCAGCACCGGGACAGGGGGCTTGACTGAAGCTTTCTTT. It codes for CASTGTGGLTEAFF.

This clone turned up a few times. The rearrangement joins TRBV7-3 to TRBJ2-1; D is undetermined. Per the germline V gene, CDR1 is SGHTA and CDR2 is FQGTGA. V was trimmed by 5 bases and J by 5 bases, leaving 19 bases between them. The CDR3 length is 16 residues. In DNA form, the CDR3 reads TGTGCCAGCAGCCCCTATCGAGCCAACTACCACAATGAGCAGTTCTTC. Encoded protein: CASSPYRANYHNEQFF.

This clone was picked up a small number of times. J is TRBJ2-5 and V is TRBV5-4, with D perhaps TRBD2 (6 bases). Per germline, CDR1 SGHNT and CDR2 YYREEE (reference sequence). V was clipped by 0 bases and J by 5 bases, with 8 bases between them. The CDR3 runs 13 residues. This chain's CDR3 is CASSLVEGETQYF. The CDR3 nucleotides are TGTGCCAGCAGCTTGGTGGAGGGTGAGACCCAGTACTTC.

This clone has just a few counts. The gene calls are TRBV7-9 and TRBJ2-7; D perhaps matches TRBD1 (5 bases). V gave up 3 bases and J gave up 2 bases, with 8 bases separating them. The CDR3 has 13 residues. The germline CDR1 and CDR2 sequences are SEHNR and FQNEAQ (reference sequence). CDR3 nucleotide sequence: TGTGCCAGCAGCTTTCGGACACCCTACGAGCAGTACTTC. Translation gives CASSFRTPYEQYF.

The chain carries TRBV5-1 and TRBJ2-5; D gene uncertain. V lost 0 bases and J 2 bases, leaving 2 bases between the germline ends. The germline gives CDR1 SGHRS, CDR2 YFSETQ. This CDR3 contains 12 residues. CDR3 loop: CASSLAQETQYF. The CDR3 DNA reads TGCGCCAGCAGCTTGGCTCAAGAGACCCAGTACTTC.

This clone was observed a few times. The CDR3 nucleotides are TGTGCCAGCAGCTTTTTCTCGGGCACCGGGGAGCTGTTTTTT. Translating it yields CASSFFSGTGELFF. This chain joins TRBV5-4 and TRBJ2-2; D unclear. Germline V CDR1 and CDR2: SGHNT, YYREEE (reference sequence). CDR3 size: 14 residues. V was cut by 2 bases and J by 4 bases, with 9 bases left in between.

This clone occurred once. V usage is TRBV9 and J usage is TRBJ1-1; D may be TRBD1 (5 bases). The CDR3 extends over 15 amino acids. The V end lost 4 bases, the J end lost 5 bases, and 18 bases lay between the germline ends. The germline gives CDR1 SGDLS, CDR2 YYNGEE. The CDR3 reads CASSSSLGDGTEAFF. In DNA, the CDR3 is TGTGCCAGCAGCTCGAGTCTTGGGGACGGAACTGAAGCTTTCTTT.